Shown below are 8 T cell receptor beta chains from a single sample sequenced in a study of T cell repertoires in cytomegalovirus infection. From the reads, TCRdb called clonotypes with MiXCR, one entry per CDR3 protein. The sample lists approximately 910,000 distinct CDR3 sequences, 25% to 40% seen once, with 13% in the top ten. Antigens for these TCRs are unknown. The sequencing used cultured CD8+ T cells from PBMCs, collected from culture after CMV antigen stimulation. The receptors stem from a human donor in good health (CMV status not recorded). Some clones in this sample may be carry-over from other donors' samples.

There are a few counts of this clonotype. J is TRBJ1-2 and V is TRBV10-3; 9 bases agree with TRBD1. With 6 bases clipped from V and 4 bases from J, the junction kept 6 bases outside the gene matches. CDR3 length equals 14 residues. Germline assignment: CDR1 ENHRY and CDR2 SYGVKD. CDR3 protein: CAIRGGQGGYGYTF. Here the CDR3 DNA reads TGTGCCATCAGGGGGGGACAGGGCGGCTATGGCTACACCTTC.

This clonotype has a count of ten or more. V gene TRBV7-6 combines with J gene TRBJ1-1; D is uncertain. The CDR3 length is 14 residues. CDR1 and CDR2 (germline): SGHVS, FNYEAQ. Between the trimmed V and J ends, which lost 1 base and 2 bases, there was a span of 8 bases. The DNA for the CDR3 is TGTGCCAGCAGCTTAGAAGGAGTTAACACTGAAGCTTTCTTT. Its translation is CASSLEGVNTEAFF.

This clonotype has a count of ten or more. The CDR3 bases are TGTGCCAGCAGCTTAGAGGCCACCGGGGTGAACACTGAAGCTTTCTTT. Protein sequence: CASSLEATGVNTEAFF. The chain has TRBV7-8 and TRBJ1-1; the D is unclear. The CDR3 runs to 16 residues. CDR1 is SGHVS, CDR2 FQNEAQ, per germline. With 1 base removed from V and 0 bases from J, the gap between germline ends came to 12 bases.

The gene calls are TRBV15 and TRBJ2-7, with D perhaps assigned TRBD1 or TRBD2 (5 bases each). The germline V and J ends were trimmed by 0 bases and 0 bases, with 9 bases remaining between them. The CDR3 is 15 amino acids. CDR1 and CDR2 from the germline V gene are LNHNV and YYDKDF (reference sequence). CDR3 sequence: CATSRDLGVSYEQYF. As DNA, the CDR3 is TGTGCCACCAGCAGAGATCTGGGGGTCTCCTACGAGCAGTACTTC.

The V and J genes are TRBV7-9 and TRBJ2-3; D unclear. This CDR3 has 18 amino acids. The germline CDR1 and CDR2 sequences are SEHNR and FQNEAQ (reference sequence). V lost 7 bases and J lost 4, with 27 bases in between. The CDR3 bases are TGTGCCAGCACCCTCGAGAGTCCGGCCCCCCGAGAGTCAGATACGCAGTATTTT. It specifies CASTLESPAPRESDTQYF.

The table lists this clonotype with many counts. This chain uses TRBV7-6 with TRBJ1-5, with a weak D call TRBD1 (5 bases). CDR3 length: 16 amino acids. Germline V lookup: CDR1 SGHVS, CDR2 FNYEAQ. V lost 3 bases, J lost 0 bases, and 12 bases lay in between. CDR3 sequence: CASSLGLPNSNQPQHF. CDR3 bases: TGTGCCAGCAGCTTGGGACTCCCGAATAGCAATCAGCCCCAGCATTTT.

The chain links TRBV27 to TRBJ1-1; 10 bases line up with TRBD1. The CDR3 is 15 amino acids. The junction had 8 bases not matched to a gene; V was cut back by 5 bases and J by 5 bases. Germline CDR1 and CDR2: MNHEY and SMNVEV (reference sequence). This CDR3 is CASSLGTGVVTEAFF. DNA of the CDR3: TGTGCCAGCAGTCTCGGGACAGGGGTGGTGACTGAAGCTTTCTTT.

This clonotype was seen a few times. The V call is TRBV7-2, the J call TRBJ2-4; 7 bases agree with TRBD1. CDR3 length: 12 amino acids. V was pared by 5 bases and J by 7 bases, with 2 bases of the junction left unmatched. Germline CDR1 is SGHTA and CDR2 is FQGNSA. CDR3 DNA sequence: TGTGCCAGCAGCCAGACAGGGAACATTCAGTACTTC. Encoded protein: CASSQTGNIQYF.